This T cell receptor (beta chain) is drawn from a study of CD8+ T cells in alopecia areata. cDNA serving as the sequencing template came from extracted, reverse transcribed RNA. The method was immunoSEQ multiplex PCR; TCRdb's version includes in-frame clones alone and lacks a portion of them. The sample yields about 150,000 clones, 50% to 70% seen once. Documented treatment: oral pan-JAK inhibitor, 5-10 mg twice daily. Per germline, CDR1 SQVTM and CDR2 ANQGSEA. J was trimmed by 1 base and V by 6 bases; bases with no gene match: 6. The CDR3 sequence is 16 residues long. This specimen consisted of CD4+ T cells sorted from blood, obtained at week 4, from a patient treated with tofacitinib. This chain joins TRBV29-1 and TRBJ2-2, with TRBD2 matching over 12 bases. The sequence derives from a human donor with alopecia areata. CDR3 loop: CSVLTSGGMNTGELFF. CDR3 bases: TGCAGCGTACTAACTAGCGGGGGGATGAACACCGGGGAGCTGTTTTTT.